These T cell receptor beta chains were read from a single sample in a study of T cell changes during pregnancy in multiple sclerosis. The repertoire was sequenced with immunoSEQ multiplex PCR; TCRdb's copy has only in-frame clones and lacks some. The sample includes about 23,000 clones, under 90% of them seen just once. Source: CD8+ T cells from peripheral blood mononuclear cells, taken before pregnancy. The receptors were sampled from a female donor with multiple sclerosis, enrolled in a pregnancy study. Each CDR3 is given with its conserved first and last residue. The order of the fields is CDR3 protein, CDR3 DNA, D gene, clone size, V gene, J gene. D genes are given only for firm matches. Not all rows give a size; the values are once, few, many and, for expanded clones, a class.

CASSWGTGEYEQYF,TGTGCCAGCAGCTGGGGGACAGGAGAATACGAGCAGTACTTC,TRBD1,NA,TRBV5-6,TRBJ2-7
CASSKAGLTGELFF,TGTGCCAGCAGTAAAGCAGGACTCACCGGGGAGCTGTTTTTT,NA,NA,TRBV2,TRBJ2-2
CASSSPYWDRGGGELFF,TGTGCCAGCAGTTCACCCTACTGGGACAGGGGAGGCGGGGAGCTGTTTTTT,TRBD1,NA,TRBV28,TRBJ2-2
CATHLAGEPYEQYF,TGTGCCACCCACTTAGCGGGAGAGCCCTACGAGCAGTACTTC,TRBD2,NA,TRBV19,TRBJ2-7
CVRSAFNSSGPSHEPHYGYTF,TGTGTCAGAAGCGCCTTTAATAGTAGTGGGCCAAGCCACGAGCCGCACTATGGCTACACCTTC,NA,NA,TRBV7-5,TRBJ1-2
CASSFAGLADTQYF,TGTGCCAGCAGCTTTGCGGGCCTCGCAGATACGCAGTATTTT,NA,NA,TRBV7-9,TRBJ2-3
CSVHLPGLGGSDTQYF,TGCAGCGTCCACTTACCGGGACTAGGGGGGTCAGATACGCAGTATTTT,TRBD2,NA,TRBV29-1,TRBJ2-3
CASSSEGDHNTDTQYF,TGTGCCAGCAGCAGCGAGGGGGACCATAACACAGATACGCAGTATTTT,NA,medium-sized,TRBV11-2,TRBJ2-3
CASSIGQGPNEKLFF,TGTGCCAGTAGTATCGGACAGGGGCCTAATGAAAAACTGTTTTTT,TRBD1,NA,TRBV19,TRBJ1-4
CASSSGAANTEAFF,TGTGCCAGCAGTTCAGGGGCGGCAAACACTGAAGCTTTCTTT,NA,NA,TRBV6-5,TRBJ1-1
CASSRLAGTDEQYF,TGTGCCAGCAGCCGGTTAGCGGGGACGGACGAGCAGTACTTC,TRBD2,NA,TRBV4-2,TRBJ2-7
CASSLWRQGQGEQYF,TGTGCCAGCAGTTTATGGCGCCAGGGGCAGGGCGAGCAGTACTTC,NA,NA,TRBV28,TRBJ2-7
CASSPADGSYMNTEAFF,TGCGCCAGCAGCCCAGCGGACGGTAGCTATATGAACACTGAAGCTTTCTTT,NA,NA,TRBV5-1,TRBJ1-1
CASSFWGLAGEGDEQYF,TGTGCCAGCAGCTTCTGGGGACTAGCGGGCGAAGGGGACGAGCAGTACTTC,TRBD2,NA,TRBV7-9,TRBJ2-7